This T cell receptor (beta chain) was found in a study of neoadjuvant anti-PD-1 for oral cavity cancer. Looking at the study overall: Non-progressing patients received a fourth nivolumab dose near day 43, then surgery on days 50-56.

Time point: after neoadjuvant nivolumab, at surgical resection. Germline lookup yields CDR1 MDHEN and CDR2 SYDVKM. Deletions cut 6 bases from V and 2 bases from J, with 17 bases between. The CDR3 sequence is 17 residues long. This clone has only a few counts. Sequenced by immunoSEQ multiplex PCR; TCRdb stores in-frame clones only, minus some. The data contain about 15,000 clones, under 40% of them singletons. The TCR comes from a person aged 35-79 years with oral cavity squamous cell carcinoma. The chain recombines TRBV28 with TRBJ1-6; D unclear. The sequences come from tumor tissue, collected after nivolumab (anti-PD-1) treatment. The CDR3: CASRLLKGGTYNSPLHF. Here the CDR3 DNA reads TGTGCCAGCAGGCTGCTGAAGGGTGGGACCTATAATTCACCCCTCCACTTT.